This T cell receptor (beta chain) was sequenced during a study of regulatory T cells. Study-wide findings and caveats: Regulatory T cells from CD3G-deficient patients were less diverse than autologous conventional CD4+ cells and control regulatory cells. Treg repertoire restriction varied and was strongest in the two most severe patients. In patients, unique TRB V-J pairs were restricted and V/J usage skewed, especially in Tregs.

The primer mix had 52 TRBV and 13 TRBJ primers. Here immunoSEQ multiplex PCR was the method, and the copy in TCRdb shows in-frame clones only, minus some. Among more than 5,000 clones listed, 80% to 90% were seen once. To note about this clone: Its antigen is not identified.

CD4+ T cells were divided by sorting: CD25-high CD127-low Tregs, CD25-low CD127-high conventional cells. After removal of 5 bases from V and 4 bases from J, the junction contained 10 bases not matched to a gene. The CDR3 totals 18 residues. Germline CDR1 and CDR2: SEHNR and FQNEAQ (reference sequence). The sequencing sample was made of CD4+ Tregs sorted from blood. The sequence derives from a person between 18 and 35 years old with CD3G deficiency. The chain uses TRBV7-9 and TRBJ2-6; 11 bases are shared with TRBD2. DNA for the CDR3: TGTGCCAGCAGCCACACTAGCGGGAGATGGCCCGGGGCCAACGTCCTGACTTTC. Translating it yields CASSHTSGRWPGANVLTF. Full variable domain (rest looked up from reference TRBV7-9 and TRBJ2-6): DTGVSQNPRHKITKRGQNVTFRCDPISEHNRLYWYRQTLGQGPEFLTYFQNEAQLEKSRLLSDRFSAERPKGSFSTLEIQRTEQGDSAMYLCASSHTSGRWPGANVLTFGAGSRLTVL.